Each of the 12 T cell receptor beta chains below was sequenced from the same sample in a study of response to subunit inactivated influenza vaccine (dated by TCRdb to the late 2010s). The time point label, as the study defines it: 45 days after influenza vaccine administration. Library preparation employed RT-PCR. Sequencer: Illumina HiSeq 2500. TCRdb took the public reads, trimmed them with fastp at Q25, ran MiXCR for clone calling and kept in-frame beta chains. Merged by CDR3 protein, the rows form single entries marked with the most common genes and DNA. Across this sample there are approximately 500,000 distinct CDR3 sequences, with roughly 13% seen only once. Roughly 13% of the sample rests with the top ten. The sample in question was PBMCs from blood, obtained roughly 48 days after vaccination. The source is a man aged 50 or older who received an inactivated influenza vaccine. Donor details come from another sample of the same person, matched by shared clones.

The J gene is TRBJ2-4, the V gene TRBV11-2, with D perhaps TRBD1 (5 bases). The V gene lost 1 base and the J gene lost 6 bases, with 7 bases spanning the gap. The CDR3 runs to 13 residues. Germline CDR1 and CDR2: SGHAT and FQNNGV. The DNA of the CDR3 is TGTGCCAGCAGCTTAGGGCAGGGAAACATTCAGTACTTC. The encoded protein is CASSLGQGNIQYF. Complete variable domain (other parts from reference TRBV11-2 and TRBJ2-4): EAGVAQSPRYKIIEKRQSVAFWCNPISGHATLYWYQQILGQGPKLLIQFQNNGVVDDSQLPKDRFSAERLKGVDSTLKIQPAKLEDSAVYLCASSLGQGNIQYFGAGTRLSVL.

V usage is TRBV7-9 and J usage is TRBJ2-6; the D gene could be TRBD1 or TRBD2 (5 bases each). CDR1 and CDR2 (germline): SEHNR, FQNEAQ (reference sequence). This CDR3 region has 16 residues. The ends were cut back, 6 bases at V and 0 bases at J, with 12 bases in the middle. CDR3 DNA: TGTGCCAGCAGAGGGACGGCAATCTCTGGGGCCAACGTCCTGACTTTC. Its protein product is CASRGTAISGANVLTF.

The sample holds one count of this clonotype. The V and J genes are TRBV7-9 and TRBJ1-2; D remains ambiguous. CDR3 length: 15 residues. The germline V gene encodes CDR1 SEHNR and CDR2 FQNEAQ (reference sequence). V lost 2 bases to trimming and J lost 0 bases, with 10 bases between them. The CDR3, as DNA: TGTGCCAGCAGCTTAATTGGGGATCCTAACTATGGCTACACCTTC. Protein sequence: CASSLIGDPNYGYTF.

The V call is TRBV7-2, the J call TRBJ2-5; a weak D match, TRBD2 (5 bases). CDR3 length: 15 residues. Trimming removed 3 bases at V and 2 bases at J, with 13 bases between. Germline loops: CDR1 SGHTA, CDR2 FQGNSA. In nucleotides, the CDR3 is TGTGCCAGCAGCTTGGGCTACGGAGGTCAAGAGACCCAGTACTTC. This translates into CASSLGYGGQETQYF.

This chain joins TRBV4-2 and TRBJ2-5, with 10 bases lining up with TRBD2. This CDR3 has 15 amino acids. Germline V CDR1 and CDR2: LGHNA, YNFKEQ. The ends lost 3 bases at V and 4 bases at J; junction bases unmatched: 5. As DNA, the CDR3 is TGTGCCAGCAGCCAGCTAGCGGGAGCGGCAGAGACCCAGTACTTC. Protein sequence: CASSQLAGAAETQYF.

The chain combines TRBV24-1 with TRBJ1-3; no firm D call. Germline V gene lookup returns CDR1 KGHDR and CDR2 SFDVKD. The V and J ends lost 6 bases and 4 bases respectively, with 9 bases between them. This CDR3 is built from 13 residues. The CDR3 here is CATSLSGGNTIYF. The DNA of the CDR3 is TGTGCCACCAGTTTGTCGGGAGGAAACACCATATATTTT.

The chain recombines TRBV4-1 with TRBJ1-1; tentatively, D is TRBD1 (5 bases). Looked up from germline, CDR1 is MGHRA and CDR2 is YSYEKL. CDR3 length: 15 amino acids. V was trimmed by 2 bases and J by 5 bases, leaving 15 bases between them. In nucleotides, the CDR3 is TGCGCCAGCAGCCAATTCGAAGTGGGACGGACTGAAGCTTTCTTT. It codes for CASSQFEVGRTEAFF.

The V and J genes are TRBV10-3 and TRBJ2-3; D ambiguous. Per the germline V gene, CDR1 is ENHRY and CDR2 is SYGVKD. This CDR3 is built from 12 residues. Trimming stripped 3 bases from V and 6 bases from J, with 7 bases between. CDR3 DNA sequence: TGTGCCATCAGTGAAACGGCCGATACGCAGTATTTT. The encoded protein is CAISETADTQYF.

V and J are TRBV20-1 and TRBJ2-7; TRBD1 agrees at 7 bases. The germline V gene has CDR1 DFQATT and CDR2 SNEGSKA (reference sequence). Trimming cost V 4 bases and J 2 bases; bases outside gene matches: 8. CDR3 length: 14 residues. Here the CDR3 reads CSAIIQGSPYEQYF. In DNA form, the CDR3 reads TGCAGTGCTATCATACAGGGGAGCCCCTACGAGCAGTACTTC.

This clonotype was counted a few times. The rearrangement joins TRBV12-3 or TRBV12-4 to TRBJ2-1; 8 bases are shared with TRBD2. The CDR3 spans 20 residues. V dropped 0 bases and J dropped 8; count of bases not matched to a gene: 21. Here the CDR3 reads CASSLALGPGLAGGGDEQFF. DNA of the CDR3: TGTGCCAGCAGTTTAGCATTGGGCCCCGGACTAGCTGGCGGGGGCGATGAGCAGTTCTTC.

This clonotype was observed a few times. The V and J genes are TRBV4-1 and TRBJ2-2; a weak D match, TRBD2 (6 bases). Germline V gives CDR1 MGHRA, CDR2 YSYEKL. V gave up 3 bases and J gave up 2 bases, with 16 bases separating them. The CDR3 consists of 17 residues. Here the CDR3 reads CASSQGLPRINTGELFF. The CDR3 DNA sequence: TGCGCCAGCAGCCAGGGACTCCCCAGGATCAACACCGGGGAGCTGTTTTTT.

The V and J genes are TRBV12-3 or TRBV12-4 and TRBJ2-6; the D gene is possibly TRBD2 (5 bases). The germline V and J ends were trimmed by 3 bases and 0 bases, with 9 bases remaining between them. This CDR3 is 16 amino acids long. DNA of the CDR3: TGTGCCAGCAGTTTGGACGGACTCTCTGGGGCCAACGTCCTGACTTTC. Protein: CASSLDGLSGANVLTF.